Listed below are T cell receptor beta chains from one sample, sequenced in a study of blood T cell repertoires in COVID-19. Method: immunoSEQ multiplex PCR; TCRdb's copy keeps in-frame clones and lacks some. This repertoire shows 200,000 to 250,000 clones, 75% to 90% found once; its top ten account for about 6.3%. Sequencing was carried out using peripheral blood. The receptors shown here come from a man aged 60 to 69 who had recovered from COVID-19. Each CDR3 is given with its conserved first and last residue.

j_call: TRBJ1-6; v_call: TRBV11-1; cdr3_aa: CASSLGDRPWSPLHF
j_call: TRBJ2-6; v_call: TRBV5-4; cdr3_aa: CASSLGGTTGANVLTF
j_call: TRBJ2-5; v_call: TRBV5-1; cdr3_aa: CASSSAGGRETQYF
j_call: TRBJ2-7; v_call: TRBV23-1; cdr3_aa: CASSQSQRFHEQYF
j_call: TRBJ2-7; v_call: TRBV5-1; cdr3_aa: CASSLAWGITSGYEQYF
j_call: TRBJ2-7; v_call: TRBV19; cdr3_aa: CASSSGFEYEQYF
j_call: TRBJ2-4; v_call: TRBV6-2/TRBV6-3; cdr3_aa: CASSYARQGVDIQYF
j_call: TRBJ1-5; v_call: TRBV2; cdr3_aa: CASSTGASNQPQHF
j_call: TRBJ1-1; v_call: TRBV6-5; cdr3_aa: CASTKDRVNTEAFF
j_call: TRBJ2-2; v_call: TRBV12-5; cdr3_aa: CASGLIAGGPGTGELFF
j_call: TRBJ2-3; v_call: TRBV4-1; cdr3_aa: CASSPPTRSDTQYF
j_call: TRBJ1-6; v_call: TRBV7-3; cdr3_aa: CASSLITGQILHF
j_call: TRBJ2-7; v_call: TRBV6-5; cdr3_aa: CASSREGLAYEQYF
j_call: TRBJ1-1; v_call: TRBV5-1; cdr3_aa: CASSLGDRRLMNTEAFF